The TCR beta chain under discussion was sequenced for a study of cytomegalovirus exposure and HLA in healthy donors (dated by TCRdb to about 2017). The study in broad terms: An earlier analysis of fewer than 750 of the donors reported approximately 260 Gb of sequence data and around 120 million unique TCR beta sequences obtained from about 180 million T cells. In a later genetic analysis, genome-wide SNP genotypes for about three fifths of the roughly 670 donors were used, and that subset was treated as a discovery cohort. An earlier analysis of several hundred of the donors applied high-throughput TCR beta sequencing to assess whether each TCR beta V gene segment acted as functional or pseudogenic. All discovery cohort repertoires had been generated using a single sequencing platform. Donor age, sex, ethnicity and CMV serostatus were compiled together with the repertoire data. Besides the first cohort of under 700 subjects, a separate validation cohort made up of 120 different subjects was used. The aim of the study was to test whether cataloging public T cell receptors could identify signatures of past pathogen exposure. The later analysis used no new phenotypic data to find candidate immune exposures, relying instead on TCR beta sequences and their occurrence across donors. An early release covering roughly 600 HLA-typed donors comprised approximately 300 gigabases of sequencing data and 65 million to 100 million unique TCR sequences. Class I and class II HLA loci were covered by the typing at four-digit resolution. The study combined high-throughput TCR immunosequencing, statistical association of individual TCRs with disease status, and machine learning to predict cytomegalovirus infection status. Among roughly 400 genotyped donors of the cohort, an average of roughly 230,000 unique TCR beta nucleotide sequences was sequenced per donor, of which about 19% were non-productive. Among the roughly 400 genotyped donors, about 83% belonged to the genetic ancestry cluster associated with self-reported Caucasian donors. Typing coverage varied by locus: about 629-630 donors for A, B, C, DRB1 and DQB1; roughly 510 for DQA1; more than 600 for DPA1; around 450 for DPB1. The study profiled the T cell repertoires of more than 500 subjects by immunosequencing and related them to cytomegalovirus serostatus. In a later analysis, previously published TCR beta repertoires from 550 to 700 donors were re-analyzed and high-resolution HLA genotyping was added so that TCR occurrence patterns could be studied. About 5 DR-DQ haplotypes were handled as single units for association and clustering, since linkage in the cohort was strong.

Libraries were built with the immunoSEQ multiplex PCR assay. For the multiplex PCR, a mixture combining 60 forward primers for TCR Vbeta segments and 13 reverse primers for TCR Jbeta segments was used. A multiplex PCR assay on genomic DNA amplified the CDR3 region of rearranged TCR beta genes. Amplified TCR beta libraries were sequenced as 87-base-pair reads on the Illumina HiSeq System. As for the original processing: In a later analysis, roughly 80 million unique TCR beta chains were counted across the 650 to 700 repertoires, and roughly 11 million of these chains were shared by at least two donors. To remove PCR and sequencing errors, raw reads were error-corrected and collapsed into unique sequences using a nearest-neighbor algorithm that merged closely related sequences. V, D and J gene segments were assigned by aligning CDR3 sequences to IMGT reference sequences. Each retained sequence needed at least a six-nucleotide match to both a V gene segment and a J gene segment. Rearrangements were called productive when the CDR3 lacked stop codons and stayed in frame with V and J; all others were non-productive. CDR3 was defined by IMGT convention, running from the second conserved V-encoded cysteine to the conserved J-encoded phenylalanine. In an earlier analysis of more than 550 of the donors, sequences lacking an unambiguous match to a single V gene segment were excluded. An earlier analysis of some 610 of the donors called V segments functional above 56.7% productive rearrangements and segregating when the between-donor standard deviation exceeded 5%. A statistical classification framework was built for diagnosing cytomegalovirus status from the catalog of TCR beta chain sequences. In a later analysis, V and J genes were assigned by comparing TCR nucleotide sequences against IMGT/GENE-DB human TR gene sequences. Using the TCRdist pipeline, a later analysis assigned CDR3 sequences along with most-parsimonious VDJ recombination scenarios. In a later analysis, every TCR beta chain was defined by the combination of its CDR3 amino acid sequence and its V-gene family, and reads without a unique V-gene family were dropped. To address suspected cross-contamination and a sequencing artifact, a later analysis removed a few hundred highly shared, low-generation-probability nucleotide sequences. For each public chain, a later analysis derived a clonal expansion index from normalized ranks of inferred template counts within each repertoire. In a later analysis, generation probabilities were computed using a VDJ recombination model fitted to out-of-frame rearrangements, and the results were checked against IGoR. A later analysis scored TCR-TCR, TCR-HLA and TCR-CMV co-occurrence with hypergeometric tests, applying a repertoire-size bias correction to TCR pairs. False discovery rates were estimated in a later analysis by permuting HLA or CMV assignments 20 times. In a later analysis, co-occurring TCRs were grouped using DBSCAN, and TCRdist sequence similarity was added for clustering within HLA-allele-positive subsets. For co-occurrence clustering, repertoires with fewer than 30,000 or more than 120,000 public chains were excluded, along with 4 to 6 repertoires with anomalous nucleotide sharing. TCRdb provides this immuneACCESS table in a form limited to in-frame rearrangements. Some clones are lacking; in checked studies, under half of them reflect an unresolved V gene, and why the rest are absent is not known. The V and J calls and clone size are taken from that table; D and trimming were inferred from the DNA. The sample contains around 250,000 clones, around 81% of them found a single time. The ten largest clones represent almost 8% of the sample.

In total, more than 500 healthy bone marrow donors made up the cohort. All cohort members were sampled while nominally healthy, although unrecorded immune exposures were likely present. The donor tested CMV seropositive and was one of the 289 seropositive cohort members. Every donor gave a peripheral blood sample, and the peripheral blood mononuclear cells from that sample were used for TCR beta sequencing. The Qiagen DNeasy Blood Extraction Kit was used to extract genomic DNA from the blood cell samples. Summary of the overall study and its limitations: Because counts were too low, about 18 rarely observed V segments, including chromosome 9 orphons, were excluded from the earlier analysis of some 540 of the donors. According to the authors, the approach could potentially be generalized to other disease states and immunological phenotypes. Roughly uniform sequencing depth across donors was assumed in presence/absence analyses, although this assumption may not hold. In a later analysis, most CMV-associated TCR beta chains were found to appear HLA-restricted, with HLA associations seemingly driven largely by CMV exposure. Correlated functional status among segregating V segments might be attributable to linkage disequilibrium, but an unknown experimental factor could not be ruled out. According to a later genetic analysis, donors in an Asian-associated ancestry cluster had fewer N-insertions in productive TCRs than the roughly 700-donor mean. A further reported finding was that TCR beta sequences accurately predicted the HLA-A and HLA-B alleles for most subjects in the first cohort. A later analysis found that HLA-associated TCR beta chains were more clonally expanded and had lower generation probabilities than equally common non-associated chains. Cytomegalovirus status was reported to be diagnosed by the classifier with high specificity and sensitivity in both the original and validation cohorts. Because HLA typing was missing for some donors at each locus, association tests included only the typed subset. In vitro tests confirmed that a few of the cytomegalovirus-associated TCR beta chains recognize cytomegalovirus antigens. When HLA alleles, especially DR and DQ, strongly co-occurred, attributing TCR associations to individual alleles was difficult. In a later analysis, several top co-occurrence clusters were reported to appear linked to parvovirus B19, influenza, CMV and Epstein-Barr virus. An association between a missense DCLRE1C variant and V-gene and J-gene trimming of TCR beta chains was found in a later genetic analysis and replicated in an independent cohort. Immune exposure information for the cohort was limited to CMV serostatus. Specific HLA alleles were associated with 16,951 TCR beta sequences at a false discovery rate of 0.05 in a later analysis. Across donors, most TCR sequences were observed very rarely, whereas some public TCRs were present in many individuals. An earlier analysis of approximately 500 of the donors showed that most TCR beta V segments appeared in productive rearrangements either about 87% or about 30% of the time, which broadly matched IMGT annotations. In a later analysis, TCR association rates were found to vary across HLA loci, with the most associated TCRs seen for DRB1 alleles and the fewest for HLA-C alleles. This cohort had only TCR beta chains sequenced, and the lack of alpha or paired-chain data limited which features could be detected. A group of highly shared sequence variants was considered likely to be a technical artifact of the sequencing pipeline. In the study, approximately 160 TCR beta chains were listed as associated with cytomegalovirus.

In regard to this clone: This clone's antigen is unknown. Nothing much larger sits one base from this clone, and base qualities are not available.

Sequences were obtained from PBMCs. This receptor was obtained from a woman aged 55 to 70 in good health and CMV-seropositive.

The bases read TGTGCCAGCAGCTTAGAGGGACTAGCGGCGAGCTCCTACAATGAGCAGTTCTTC. Translated, this is CASSLEGLAASSYNEQFF. The sequence links TRBV13 to TRBJ2-1; 11 of the junction bases match TRBD2. Counted from cysteine to phenylalanine, this CDR3 has 18 amino acids. The entry retains the CDR3 DNA only, 54 bases that are in frame from base 1. Clipping removes 1 base from V and 0 bases from J, with 5 as the unmatched junction base count. The germline V gene (reference sequence) yields PRHDT for CDR1 and FYEKMQ for CDR2. Beyond the CDR3, the reference TRBV13 and TRBJ2-1 genes provide the residues; the full variable domain reads: AAGVIQSPRHLIKEKRETATLKCYPIPRHDTVYWYQQGPGQDPQFLISFYEKMQSDKGSIPDRFSAQQFSDYHSELNMSSLELGDSALYFCASSLEGLAASSYNEQFFGPGTRLTVL.